Presented here are 21 T cell receptor beta chains from one specimen sequenced in a study of T cells expressing NK-cell markers. For each CDR3 protein, TCRdb gives one entry from its re-call of the 5' RACE reads, without DNA. This repertoire includes 400,000 to 450,000 distinct CDR3 sequences. Sequences were obtained from blood T cells: a sorted CD56 or NKG2C T cell subset, CD4+ or CD8+ T cells, or bulk PBMC T cells (not recorded which). These receptors were collected from a woman between 18 and 70 years old in good health.

The chain carries TRBV11-2 and TRBJ2-1; TCRdb lists TRBD1, though no DNA is available to test this call. Looked up from germline, CDR1 is SGHAT and CDR2 is FQNNGV. CDR3 size: 18 residues. Here the CDR3 reads CASSPTRGGGSSYNEQFF.

The J gene is TRBJ2-7, the V gene TRBV28; no DNA is available, so the TRBD2 call from TCRdb remains unchecked. The CDR3 has 14 residues. Germline-derived CDR1 and CDR2 are MDHEN and SYDVKM. This chain's CDR3 is CASSHQRGTYEQYF.

J is TRBJ2-3 and V is TRBV4-3; TCRdb designates TRBD2, a call that cannot be tested without DNA. There are 18 residues in the CDR3. Germline V gene sequence: CDR1 LGHNA, CDR2 YSLEER. The CDR3 protein is CASSQVTSGGAGGDTQYF.

The chain joins TRBV28 to TRBJ2-7; checking the TCRdb D call of TRBD2 is not possible without DNA. Germline V lookup: CDR1 MDHEN, CDR2 SYDVKM. This CDR3 is built from 15 residues. The CDR3 sequence is CASSQGLAVTYEQYF. The full variable domain, with the rest looked up from reference TRBV28 and TRBJ2-7, is DVKVTQSSRYLVKRTGEKVFLECVQDMDHENMFWYRQDPGLGLRLIYFSYDVKMKEKGDIPEGYSVSREKKERFSLILESASTNQTSMYLCASSQGLAVTYEQYFGPGTRLTVT.

V usage is TRBV12-3 or TRBV12-4 and J usage is TRBJ1-2. CDR3 length equals 16 residues. CDR3 in amino acids: CASSLVGQNRGYGYTF.

The genes are TRBV5-1 and TRBJ2-1; TCRdb lists TRBD1, though no DNA is available to test this call. The CDR3 extends over 14 amino acids. Germline CDR1 SGHRS, CDR2 YFSETQ. CDR3: CASSPVDGTNEQFF.

This chain links TRBV6-5 with TRBJ1-5; without DNA, the TCRdb call of TRBD1 cannot be checked. The CDR3 is 17 residues long. Germline V CDR1 and CDR2: MNHEY, SVGAGI. CDR3 loop: CASSSQTGQATLWPQHF.

The chain combines TRBV20-1 with TRBJ2-2. The germline CDR1 and CDR2 sequences are DFQATT and SNEGSKA (reference sequence). The CDR3 has 12 residues. CDR3 amino acids: CSARKTSGELFF.

The V gene is TRBV20-1, the J gene TRBJ1-5. CDR3 size: 12 residues. Looked up from germline, CDR1 is DFQATT and CDR2 is SNEGSKA (reference sequence). The chain's CDR3 is CSARGLGQPQHF.

The chain links TRBV7-9 to TRBJ2-7. Germline-derived CDR1 and CDR2 are SEHNR and FQNEAQ (reference sequence). The CDR3 spans 14 residues. CDR3 sequence reads: CASSLVASSYEQYF.

The chain links TRBV28 to TRBJ2-7; TCRdb indicates TRBD2, and absent DNA this call remains unverified. This CDR3 has 16 amino acids. The germline V gene has CDR1 MDHEN and CDR2 SYDVKM. CDR3 loop: CASSLRGTSGNYEQYF.

The genes are TRBV20-1 and TRBJ1-1. Germline V gene data show CDR1 as DFQATT and CDR2 as SNEGSKA (reference sequence). The CDR3 is made up of 13 amino acids. The CDR3 protein is CSAREQAQAEAFF.

CDR3 amino acids: CASEATGLAQPGELFF. The genes are TRBV3-1 and TRBJ2-2; absent DNA, TCRdb's TRBD2 call cannot be checked. The CDR3 totals 16 residues. Per the germline V gene, CDR1 is LGHDT and CDR2 is YNNKEL (reference sequence).

The chain recombines TRBV28 with TRBJ2-7; the TCRdb D gene call, TRBD2, has no DNA to confirm it. CDR1 is MDHEN and CDR2 is SYDVKM in the germline V gene. The CDR3 has 15 residues. The CDR3 reads CASSLARVGSYEQYF.

This chain joins TRBV27 and TRBJ2-3; the TCRdb call, TRBD2, lacks DNA for checking. The CDR3 extends over 13 amino acids. The germline V gene encodes CDR1 MNHEY and CDR2 SMNVEV (reference sequence). The chain's CDR3 is CASSLSLADTQYF.

This chain uses TRBV10-3 with TRBJ2-3; the TCRdb call, TRBD1, lacks DNA for checking. There are 16 residues in the CDR3. Per the germline V gene, CDR1 is ENHRY and CDR2 is SYGVKD. The chain's CDR3 is CAISVRDRVPTDTQYF.

This chain uses TRBV20-1 with TRBJ2-1. CDR1 is DFQATT, CDR2 SNEGSKA, per germline (reference sequence). The CDR3 spans 15 residues. CDR3 in amino acids: CSADFLAGSYNKQFF.

The chain recombines TRBV19 with TRBJ1-1; as DNA is missing, the TRBD1 call by TCRdb cannot be tested. CDR3 length equals 16 residues. Germline V gene lookup returns CDR1 LNHDA and CDR2 SQIVND (reference sequence). This chain's CDR3 is CASRNRDRGVNTEAFF.

The chain recombines TRBV3-1 with TRBJ1-6. The germline V gene encodes CDR1 LGHDT and CDR2 YNNKEL (reference sequence). This CDR3 contains 15 residues. The CDR3 spells CASSQDLGGTSPLHF.

J is TRBJ2-2 and V is TRBV19; TCRdb outputs TRBD2, but without DNA this stays unchecked. Per germline, CDR1 LNHDA and CDR2 SQIVND (reference sequence). CDR3 length equals 16 residues. The CDR3 is CASSRTSGTNTGELFF.

The V gene is TRBV7-2, the J gene TRBJ1-6. The CDR3 is 17 amino acids. Germline V gene data show CDR1 as SGHTA and CDR2 as FQGNSA. The CDR3 is CASSLLGGGGGNSPLHF.